This entry describes one T cell receptor beta chain. Its specificity is unknown. Regarding treatment: about 20 received Ad26.COV2.S at low or high dose, single or two shots; 5 received placebo; per-sample allocation not given. Samples analyzed were those drawn on day 63 after the first vaccine or placebo injection. Using immunoSEQ multiplex PCR, the repertoire was profiled, and TCRdb retains in-frame clones only, with some absent. The sample holds some 240,000 clones; approximately 90% are singletons and the top ten take 2.5% to 3.5%. CDR1 and CDR2 from the germline V gene are MNHEY and SVGAGI. Trimming shortened V by 7 bases and J by 2 bases, and 13 bases separated the two germline ends. The CDR3 is made up of 14 amino acids. The data were taken from a study of Ad26.COV2.S vaccination and SARS-CoV-2 variants. In the study overall: Administration of Ad26.COV2.S was intramuscular, either once or twice 56 days apart. General study points: Substantial breadth was reported for post-vaccination spike-specific CD8+ and CD4+ T cells.

V is TRBV6-5 and J is TRBJ2-3; D gene unclear. The specimen comprised peripheral blood, sampled in a trial of Ad26.COV2.S vaccine versus placebo. The TCR comes from a person aged 18 to 65 who received the Ad26.COV2.S COVID-19 vaccine or a placebo. CDR3 region: CASTPRALTDTQYF. For the CDR3, the DNA is TGTGCCAGCACCCCCAGAGCCCTCACAGATACGCAGTATTTT.